A selection of T cell receptor beta chains follows, all from one sample in a study of cytomegalovirus exposure and HLA in healthy donors. Method: immunoSEQ multiplex PCR; TCRdb's copy keeps in-frame clones and lacks some. The sample lists more than 85,000 clones, roughly three quarters occurring once. Sequenced: PBMCs. The receptor set was obtained from a woman between 45 and 60 years old in good health and CMV-seropositive. Both conserved end residues are part of each CDR3. The D gene is left open where the match is weak. Size tells how often a clone was seen (once, few, many) or the class of an expanded clone, and some rows leave it out.

J: TRBJ2-7; size: few; V: TRBV12-1; D: NA; CDR3: CASRRPSGFSYEQYF; DNA: TGTGCCAGCAGGCGCCCAAGCGGATTCTCCTACGAGCAGTACTTC
J: TRBJ1-5; size: NA; V: TRBV6-1; D: NA; CDR3: CASSERLGNQPQHF; DNA: TGTGCCAGCAGTGAGAGGTTAGGCAATCAGCCCCAGCATTTT
J: TRBJ2-3; size: NA; V: TRBV6-6; D: NA; CDR3: CASSFALPDTQYF; DNA: TGTGCCAGCAGTTTTGCGCTACCAGATACGCAGTATTTT
J: TRBJ1-1; size: NA; V: TRBV6-5; D: NA; CDR3: CASSYSWQTYTEAFF; DNA: TGTGCCAGCAGTTACTCTTGGCAAACCTACACTGAAGCTTTCTTT
J: TRBJ2-5; size: NA; V: TRBV10-1; D: NA; CDR3: CASKTVRGSEETQYF; DNA: TGCGCCAGCAAAACAGTGAGGGGGTCGGAGGAGACCCAGTACTTC
J: TRBJ1-2; size: NA; V: TRBV10-2; D: NA; CDR3: CASSESAVARYGYTF; DNA: TGCGCCAGCAGTGAGTCGGCAGTCGCTAGATATGGCTACACCTTC
J: TRBJ2-5; size: NA; V: TRBV18; D: NA; CDR3: CASSPEWTVRETQYF; DNA: TGTGCCAGCTCACCAGAGTGGACAGTTCGGGAGACCCAGTACTTC
J: TRBJ2-1; size: NA; V: TRBV10-3; D: TRBD2; CDR3: CAISESPSGRSHSYNEQFF; DNA: TGTGCCATCAGTGAGTCGCCTAGCGGGAGAAGTCACTCCTACAATGAGCAGTTCTTC
J: TRBJ1-2; size: NA; V: TRBV12-5; D: TRBD1; CDR3: CASGLEGGPYGYTF; DNA: TGTGCTAGTGGTTTGGAAGGGGGCCCATATGGCTACACCTTC
J: TRBJ2-3; size: NA; V: TRBV7-9; D: NA; CDR3: CASSLQPYTTGKTADTQYF; DNA: TGTGCCAGCAGCTTACAACCCTACACCACAGGGAAAACCGCAGATACGCAGTATTTT
J: TRBJ2-6; size: NA; V: TRBV7-3; D: NA; CDR3: CASSTGGPGANVLTF; DNA: TGTGCCAGCAGCACAGGAGGGCCTGGGGCCAACGTCCTGACTTTC
J: TRBJ2-1; size: NA; V: TRBV4-1; D: TRBD1; CDR3: CASSQETGRNEQFF; DNA: TGCGCCAGCAGCCAAGAGACAGGGCGGAATGAGCAGTTCTTC
J: TRBJ2-1; size: once; V: TRBV7-2; D: TRBD1; CDR3: CASTRDRDSYNEQFF; DNA: TGTGCCAGCACCCGAGACCGGGACAGCTACAATGAGCAGTTCTTC
J: TRBJ2-7; size: NA; V: TRBV5-1; D: NA; CDR3: CASSLVGRTNEQYF; DNA: TGCGCCAGCAGCTTGGTCGGGAGAACCAACGAGCAGTACTTC
J: TRBJ2-7; size: NA; V: TRBV15; D: TRBD2; CDR3: CATSRPTSGSPHEQYF; DNA: TGTGCCACCAGCAGGCCGACTAGCGGGAGTCCCCACGAGCAGTACTTC
J: TRBJ2-3; size: NA; V: TRBV5-1; D: NA; CDR3: CASSSVAGGMGTDTQYF; DNA: TGCGCCAGCAGCTCAGTAGCTGGAGGTATGGGCACAGATACGCAGTATTTT
J: TRBJ1-2; size: NA; V: TRBV25-1; D: TRBD1; CDR3: CASGWTGNYGYTF; DNA: TGTGCCAGCGGCTGGACAGGGAACTATGGCTACACCTTC
J: TRBJ2-1; size: few; V: TRBV19; D: TRBD2; CDR3: CASSIRGTSGGPSIYNEQFF; DNA: TGTGCCAGTAGTATTCGGGGGACTAGCGGGGGCCCCTCCATCTACAATGAGCAGTTCTTC
J: TRBJ2-5; size: NA; V: TRBV29-1; D: NA; CDR3: CSVQNEETQYF; DNA: TGCAGCGTTCAAAATGAGGAGACCCAGTACTTC
J: TRBJ2-1; size: NA; V: TRBV21-1; D: NA; CDR3: CASSKGGGLAGLEQFF; DNA: TGTGCCAGCAGCAAAGGAGGGGGACTAGCGGGGCTAGAGCAGTTCTTC
J: TRBJ2-1; size: NA; V: TRBV7-2; D: TRBD2; CDR3: CASSRWTSGARNEQFF; DNA: TGTGCCAGCAGCCGCTGGACTAGCGGGGCCCGTAATGAGCAGTTCTTC
J: TRBJ1-2; size: NA; V: TRBV5-1; D: NA; CDR3: CASSLDRAVANYGYTF; DNA: TGCGCCAGCAGCTTGGACAGGGCTGTAGCTAACTATGGCTACACCTTC
J: TRBJ2-7; size: NA; V: TRBV5-8; D: NA; CDR3: CASSLEGVKQYF; DNA: TGTGCCAGCAGCTTGGAGGGGGTGAAGCAGTACTTC
J: TRBJ2-1; size: NA; V: TRBV5-1; D: NA; CDR3: CASSLLDNSPYNEQFF; DNA: TGCGCCAGCAGCTTGTTGGACAACTCCCCCTACAATGAGCAGTTCTTC
J: TRBJ1-1; size: NA; V: TRBV27; D: NA; CDR3: CASSFRQNTEAFF; DNA: TGTGCCAGCAGTTTCCGACAGAACACTGAAGCTTTCTTT
J: TRBJ1-2; size: NA; V: TRBV2; D: NA; CDR3: CASSATGPVNYGYTF; DNA: TGTGCCAGCAGTGCGACAGGCCCCGTAAACTATGGCTACACCTTC
J: TRBJ2-2; size: NA; V: TRBV5-5; D: NA; CDR3: CASSQRAGGSGELFF; DNA: TGTGCCAGCAGCCAGCGGGCAGGGGGATCCGGGGAGCTGTTTTTT
J: TRBJ1-1; size: NA; V: TRBV2; D: TRBD1; CDR3: CASRAGGTEAFF; DNA: TGTGCCAGCCGGGCAGGGGGAACTGAAGCTTTCTTT
J: TRBJ1-2; size: NA; V: TRBV18; D: TRBD1; CDR3: CASSPDRDYGYTF; DNA: TGTGCCAGCTCACCTGACAGGGACTATGGCTACACCTTC
J: TRBJ1-6; size: NA; V: TRBV5-6; D: NA; CDR3: CASSLGYGVGNSPLHF; DNA: TGTGCCAGCAGCTTGGGGTACGGAGTCGGGAATTCACCCCTCCACTTT
J: TRBJ1-2; size: NA; V: TRBV5-4; D: NA; CDR3: CASTRGDGYTF; DNA: TGTGCCAGCACCCGGGGGGATGGCTACACCTTC
J: TRBJ2-7; size: NA; V: TRBV2; D: NA; CDR3: CASSERPYYEQYF; DNA: TGTGCCAGCAGCGAGAGGCCATACTACGAGCAGTACTTC
J: TRBJ2-1; size: NA; V: TRBV6-4; D: NA; CDR3: CASSPRLGDNEQFF; DNA: TGTGCCAGCAGCCCGAGGCTAGGCGACAATGAGCAGTTCTTC
J: TRBJ2-3; size: NA; V: TRBV7-3; D: TRBD1; CDR3: CASSLTGTATDTQYF; DNA: TGTGCCAGCAGCTTAACGGGGACAGCCACAGATACGCAGTATTTT
J: TRBJ2-3; size: NA; V: TRBV11-2; D: TRBD2; CDR3: CASSGGLAGVDTQYF; DNA: TGTGCCAGCAGCGGGGGACTAGCGGGAGTTGATACGCAGTATTTT
J: TRBJ1-2; size: NA; V: TRBV11-2; D: NA; CDR3: CASSLAGNYGYTF; DNA: TGTGCCAGCAGCTTGGCGGGGAACTATGGCTACACCTTC
J: TRBJ1-4; size: NA; V: TRBV19; D: NA; CDR3: CASSTGTHEKLFF; DNA: TGTGCCAGTAGTACGGGAACCCATGAAAAACTGTTTTTT
J: TRBJ2-7; size: NA; V: TRBV6-5; D: TRBD2; CDR3: CASSRQAGLAGEQYF; DNA: TGTGCCAGCAGTCGACAGGCGGGACTAGCGGGCGAGCAGTACTTC
J: TRBJ1-5; size: few; V: TRBV28; D: TRBD1; CDR3: CASSTGTGYDNQPQHF; DNA: TGTGCCAGCAGTACCGGGACAGGGTATGACAATCAGCCCCAGCATTTT
J: TRBJ2-1; size: NA; V: TRBV19; D: TRBD2; CDR3: CASALTSGSGNEQFF; DNA: TGTGCCAGTGCACTGACTAGCGGGAGTGGCAATGAGCAGTTCTTC
J: TRBJ1-6; size: few; V: TRBV28; D: NA; CDR3: CASSPRKSSYNSPLHF; DNA: TGTGCCAGCAGCCCCCGAAAGAGCTCCTATAATTCACCCCTCCACTTT
J: TRBJ1-5; size: NA; V: TRBV27; D: NA; CDR3: CASSLGQVRNQPQHF; DNA: TGTGCCAGCAGTTTAGGCCAGGTTAGAAATCAGCCCCAGCATTTT
J: TRBJ2-7; size: few; V: TRBV5-5; D: TRBD2; CDR3: CASSLGLAGGYEQYF; DNA: TGTGCCAGCAGCTTAGGACTAGCGGGAGGCTACGAGCAGTACTTC
J: TRBJ2-7; size: once; V: TRBV9; D: NA; CDR3: CASSVGDWGDEQYF; DNA: TGTGCCAGCAGCGTAGGGGATTGGGGGGATGAGCAGTACTTC
J: TRBJ2-6; size: NA; V: TRBV15; D: NA; CDR3: CATSRKRTASSGANVLTF; DNA: TGTGCCACCAGCCGCAAGAGGACAGCAAGCTCTGGGGCCAACGTCCTGACTTTC
J: TRBJ1-2; size: NA; V: TRBV7-9; D: NA; CDR3: CASSLGSSRDGYTF; DNA: TGTGCCAGCAGCTTAGGGTCCAGTCGGGATGGCTACACCTTC
J: TRBJ2-1; size: NA; V: TRBV11-2; D: NA; CDR3: CASSPGAPGEQFF; DNA: TGTGCCAGCAGCCCTGGAGCACCCGGGGAGCAGTTCTTC
J: TRBJ1-5; size: NA; V: TRBV5-1; D: TRBD1; CDR3: CASSLGDRHQPQHF; DNA: TGCGCCAGCAGCTTGGGGGACAGGCATCAGCCCCAGCATTTT